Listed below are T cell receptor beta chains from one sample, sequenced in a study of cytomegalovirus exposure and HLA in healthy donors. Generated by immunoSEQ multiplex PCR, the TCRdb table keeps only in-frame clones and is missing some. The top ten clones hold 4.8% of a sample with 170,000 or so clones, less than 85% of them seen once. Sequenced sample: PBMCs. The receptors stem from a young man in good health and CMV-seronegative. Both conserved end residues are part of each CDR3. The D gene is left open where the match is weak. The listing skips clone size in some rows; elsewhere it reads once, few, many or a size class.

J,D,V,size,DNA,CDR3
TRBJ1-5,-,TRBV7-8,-,TGTGCCAGCAGCTCAGGAGCAGGGCCGAATCAGCCCCAGCATTTT,CASSSGAGPNQPQHF
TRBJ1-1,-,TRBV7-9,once,TGTTCCAGCAGCTTGACCGGGTTGGGCACTGAAGCTTTCTTT,CSSSLTGLGTEAFF
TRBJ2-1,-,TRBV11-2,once,TGTGCCAGCAGCCGCAGACAGGATCCACCGTACAATGAGCAGTTCTTC,CASSRRQDPPYNEQFF
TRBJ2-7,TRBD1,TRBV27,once,TGTGCCAGCAGTCCCACGGACAGGGACGAGCAGTACTTC,CASSPTDRDEQYF
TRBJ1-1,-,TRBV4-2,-,TGTGCCAGCAGCCAATGGTTCGACCCCCGGGACACCATGAACACTGAAGCTTTCTTT,CASSQWFDPRDTMNTEAFF
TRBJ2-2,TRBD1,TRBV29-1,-,TGCAGCGTTCGGGACAGGGGGAAGGACACCGGGGAGCTGTTTTTT,CSVRDRGKDTGELFF
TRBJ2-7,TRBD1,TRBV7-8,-,TGTGCCAGCAGCTCTCGGACAGGGTCCTACGAGCAGTACTTC,CASSSRTGSYEQYF
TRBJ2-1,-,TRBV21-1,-,TGTGCCAGCAGCAATGAACCGGGACAGTACTACAATGAGCAGTTCTTC,CASSNEPGQYYNEQFF
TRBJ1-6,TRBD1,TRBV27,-,TGTGCCAGCAGCCCGCACGCCGGGACAGGGAGGGTTTCACCCCTCCACTTT,CASSPHAGTGRVSPLHF
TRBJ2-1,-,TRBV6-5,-,TGTGCCAGCCAGCTTGGGGGGACGGGTGAGCAGTTCTTC,CASQLGGTGEQFF
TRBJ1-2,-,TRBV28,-,TGTGCCAGCAGTTTAGCCAGATTCTATGGCTACACCTTC,CASSLARFYGYTF
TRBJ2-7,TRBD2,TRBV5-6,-,TGTGCCAGCAGCGTATCCGGGACTAGCGTATATTACGAGCAGTACTTC,CASSVSGTSVYYEQYF
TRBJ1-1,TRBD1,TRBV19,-,TGTGCCAGTAGTTTTTACAGGGGGGCTTTCTTT,CASSFYRGAFF
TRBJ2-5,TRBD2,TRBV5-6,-,TGTGCCAGCAGGCCGCGAGGGAGGGGAAGCGGGACCCAGTACTTC,CASRPRGRGSGTQYF
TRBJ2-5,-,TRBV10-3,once,TGTGCCATCGGGGGGGGCAGGGAGACCCAGTACTTC,CAIGGGRETQYF
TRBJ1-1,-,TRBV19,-,TGTGCCACTAGCCTCGGGGGGGGAACTGAAGCTTTCTTT,CATSLGGGTEAFF
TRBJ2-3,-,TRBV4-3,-,TGCGCCAGCAGCCAGGGAGGTGCAGGCGCGGATACGCAGTATTTT,CASSQGGAGADTQYF
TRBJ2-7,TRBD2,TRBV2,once,TGTGCCAGCAGCCAAGGGCGACTAGCGGGGATTATCGAGCAGTACTTC,CASSQGRLAGIIEQYF
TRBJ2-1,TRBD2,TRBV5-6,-,TGTGCCAGCCTCCTCGGGGGGGGTGAGCAGTTCTTC,CASLLGGGEQFF